This passage covers 2 T cell receptor beta chains from one sample sequenced in a study of blood T cell repertoires in COVID-19. Method: immunoSEQ multiplex PCR; TCRdb's copy keeps in-frame clones and lacks some. The repertoire consists of about 250,000 clones, with around 85% occurring once and the leading ten covering 7.9%. Sequences were obtained from peripheral blood. The receptors shown here come from a woman over 75 with acute or convalescent COVID-19.

The V and J genes are TRBV28 and TRBJ1-5; D is unclear. The CDR3 totals 12 residues. V gave up 4 bases and J gave up 4 bases, with 5 bases separating them. Germline CDR1 MDHEN, CDR2 SYDVKM. The CDR3 sequence is CASSSGNQPQHF. DNA of the CDR3: TGTGCCAGCAGTTCAGGAAATCAGCCCCAGCATTTT.

The rearrangement uses TRBV9 and TRBJ1-2; TRBD1 matches at 7 bases. Germline values: CDR1 SGDLS, CDR2 YYNGEE. This CDR3 has 13 residues. After removal of 4 bases from V and 5 bases from J, the junction contained 5 bases not matched to a gene. This CDR3 is CASSTGQVYGYTF. Here the CDR3 DNA reads TGTGCCAGCAGCACCGGACAGGTATATGGCTACACCTTC.